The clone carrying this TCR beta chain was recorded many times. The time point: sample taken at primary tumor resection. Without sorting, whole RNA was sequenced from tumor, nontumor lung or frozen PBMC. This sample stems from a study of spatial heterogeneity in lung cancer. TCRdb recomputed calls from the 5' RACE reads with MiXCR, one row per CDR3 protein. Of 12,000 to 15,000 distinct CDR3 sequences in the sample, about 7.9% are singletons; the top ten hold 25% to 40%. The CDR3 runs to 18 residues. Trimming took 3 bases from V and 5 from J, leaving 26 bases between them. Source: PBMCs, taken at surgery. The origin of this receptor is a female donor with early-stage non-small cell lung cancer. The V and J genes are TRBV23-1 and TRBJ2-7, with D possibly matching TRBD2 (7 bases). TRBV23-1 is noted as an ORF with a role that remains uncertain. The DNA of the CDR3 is TGCGCCAGCAGTCACCTTCTGGGGTCGGGGGGCACGAGGAACGAGCAGTACTTC. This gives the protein CASSHLLGSGGTRNEQYF.